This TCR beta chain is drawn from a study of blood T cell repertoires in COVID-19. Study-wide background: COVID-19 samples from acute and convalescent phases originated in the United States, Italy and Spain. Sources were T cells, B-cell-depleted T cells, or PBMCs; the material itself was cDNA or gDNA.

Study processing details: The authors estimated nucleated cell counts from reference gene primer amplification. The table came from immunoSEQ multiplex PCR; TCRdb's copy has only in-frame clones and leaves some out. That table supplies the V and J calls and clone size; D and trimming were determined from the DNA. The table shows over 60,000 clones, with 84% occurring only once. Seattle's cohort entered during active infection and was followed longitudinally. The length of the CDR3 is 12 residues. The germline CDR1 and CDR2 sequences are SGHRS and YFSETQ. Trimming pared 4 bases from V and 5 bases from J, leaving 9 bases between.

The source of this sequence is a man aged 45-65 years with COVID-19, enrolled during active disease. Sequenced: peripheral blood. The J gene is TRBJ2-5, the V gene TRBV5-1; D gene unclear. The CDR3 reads CASSPLRETQYF. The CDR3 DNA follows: TGCGCCAGCAGCCCCCTCAGGGAGACCCAGTACTTC.